These T cell receptor beta chains were read from a single sample in a study of OX40 agonist ivuxolimab in advanced cancers. Generated by immunoSEQ multiplex PCR, the TCRdb table keeps only in-frame clones and is missing some. The data show about 80,000 clones, approximately 85% seen once. The specimen comprised CD4+ or CD8+ T cells sorted from blood, sampled in a trial of the OX40 agonist ivuxolimab. Source of these receptors: an adult with an advanced solid tumor such as melanoma, head and neck, liver or kidney cancer. Both conserved end residues are part of each CDR3. D genes are given only for firm matches. Rows may omit the clone size; those that give it use once, few, many or a size class.

clone_size j_call v_call d_call cdr3_nt cdr3_aa
. TRBJ1-1 TRBV19 . TGTGCCAGTAGTATATTACTGAGGGGCACTGAAGCTTTCTTT CASSILLRGTEAFF
. TRBJ2-6 TRBV15 . TGTGCCACCAGCAGAGCCCGAAGGGGATCCGGGGCCAACGTCCTGACTTTC CATSRARRGSGANVLTF
. TRBJ1-2 TRBV28 . TGTGCCAGCAGTTTAAGGGGGGATGTTCTAAGGGACTACACCTTC CASSLRGDVLRDYTF
. TRBJ1-3 TRBV5-5 . TGTGCCAGCAGCCCCACGGACGGGTTGAGGTCCGGAAACACCATATATTTT CASSPTDGLRSGNTIYF
. TRBJ1-6 TRBV7-2 . TGTGCCAGCAGCCCGATGAGATGGAATTCACCCCTCCACTTT CASSPMRWNSPLHF
. TRBJ2-7 TRBV6-1 . TGTGCCAGCAGTGAAGACCATGCTTACGAGCAGTACTTC CASSEDHAYEQYF
. TRBJ2-7 TRBV7-2 . TGTGCCAGCAGCTCCCTGGATGAGCAGTACTTC CASSSLDEQYF
. TRBJ1-5 TRBV28 . TGTGCCAGCAGTTCACAGCTAATACCCCAGCATTTT CASSSQLIPQHF
. TRBJ1-1 TRBV5-5 . TGTGCCAGCAGCTTGAGCTCAGGAAACACTGAAGCTTTCTTT CASSLSSGNTEAFF
. TRBJ2-7 TRBV18 TRBD1 TGTGCCAGCTCACCAGAGACAGGGCGATACGAGCAGTACTTC CASSPETGRYEQYF
. TRBJ2-7 TRBV16 . TGTGCCAGCAGCCTCGGCTACGAGCAGTACTTC CASSLGYEQYF
. TRBJ1-5 TRBV2 . TGTGCCAGCAGTGAGGGGGGACTAACTTTGGAGCCCCAGCATTTT CASSEGGLTLEPQHF
. TRBJ1-3 TRBV10-3 . TGTGCCGCACGTCGTGGAAACACCATATATTTT CAARRGNTIYF
. TRBJ2-2 TRBV2 TRBD1 TGTGCCAGCAGAAGTACAGGGGTTAACACCGGGGAGCTGTTTTTT CASRSTGVNTGELFF
. TRBJ2-5 TRBV18 TRBD2 TGTGCCAGCTCACCACCGTTAGCGGGCCCCGAAGAGACCCAGTACTTC CASSPPLAGPEETQYF
. TRBJ1-1 TRBV21-1 . TGTGCCAGCAGCGGACAGGGACCATACACTGAAGCTTTCTTT CASSGQGPYTEAFF
. TRBJ1-5 TRBV5-4 . TGTGCCAGCAGCTTGGGAGTCTACAATCAGCCCCAGCATTTT CASSLGVYNQPQHF
. TRBJ2-7 TRBV28 . TGTGCCAGCAGTTCCAGTGGCAGGGGATACGAGCAGTACTTC CASSSSGRGYEQYF
few TRBJ2-7 TRBV5-6 TRBD2 TGTGCCAGCAGCGAGGGTTCTAGCGGGAGGGCCTACCACGAGCAGTACTTC CASSEGSSGRAYHEQYF
. TRBJ1-3 TRBV2 . TGTGCCAGCAGTGAGCGGCACCGCGGAAACACCATATATTTT CASSERHRGNTIYF
. TRBJ1-4 TRBV5-6 TRBD1 TGTGCCAGCAGCTTCGGGACAGGTGAAAAACTGTTTTTT CASSFGTGEKLFF
once TRBJ1-1 TRBV28 TRBD1 TGTGCCACCACCAGGGGGATCATTGAAGCTTTCTTT CATTRGIIEAFF
. TRBJ1-5 TRBV30 . TGTGCCTGGAGTCCGCCGGGCCGCCAGCCCCAGCATTTT CAWSPPGRQPQHF
. TRBJ2-7 TRBV28 TRBD1 TGTGCCAGCAGGCCGGGACAGGGGATCTACGAGCAGTACTTC CASRPGQGIYEQYF
few TRBJ1-3 TRBV9 . TGTGCCAGCAGCTCGGGGGACCGGTTGGTTAGAAACACCATATATTTT CASSSGDRLVRNTIYF
. TRBJ1-1 TRBV10-3 TRBD1 TGTGCCATCAGTGACTACAGGGGAACTGAAGCTTTCTTT CAISDYRGTEAFF
. TRBJ1-5 TRBV18 . TGTGCCAGCTCACTCGACAGGCGAAATCAGCCCCAGCATTTT CASSLDRRNQPQHF
. TRBJ1-1 TRBV19 TRBD1 TGTGCCAGTAGTAGCAGGGACAGGGCTCGGGGCACTGAAGCTTTCTTT CASSSRDRARGTEAFF
. TRBJ2-1 TRBV12-5 TRBD1 TGTGCTAGTGGTTTGTGGGACAGACTTTACAATGAGCAGTTCTTC CASGLWDRLYNEQFF
. TRBJ2-7 TRBV18 . TGTGCCAGCTCACCCCAACAGGCCGGCGAGCAGTACTTC CASSPQQAGEQYF
. TRBJ2-2 TRBV2 TRBD1 TGTGCCAGCAACCGGGACAGGGGAACCGGGGAGCTGTTTTTT CASNRDRGTGELFF
once TRBJ1-1 TRBV10-3 . TGTGCCATCAGTGTATCCGAGGACGCTGAAGCTTTCTTT CAISVSEDAEAFF
. TRBJ2-2 TRBV18 . TGTGCCAGCTCACGGGGCGGGGAGCTGTTTTTT CASSRGGELFF
. TRBJ1-4 TRBV6-1 TRBD1 TGTGCCAGCGTGGACAGGCTATATGAAAAACTGTTTTTT CASVDRLYEKLFF
. TRBJ1-2 TRBV7-6 . TGTGCCAGCAGCGAGGGGCGGAACTATGGCTACACCTTC CASSEGRNYGYTF
. TRBJ2-7 TRBV5-1 TRBD2 TGCGCCAGCAGCTTCGGGACTAGCGGGAGGGCCCAGCTCGAGCAGTACTTC CASSFGTSGRAQLEQYF
few TRBJ2-1 TRBV14 . TGTGCCAGCAGCGGTTACAATGAGCAGTTCTTC CASSGYNEQFF
. TRBJ1-5 TRBV28 . TGTGCCAGCCGGGCCCCTAATCAGCCTCAGCATTTT CASRAPNQPQHF
. TRBJ1-6 TRBV19 . TGTGCCAGTAGTATAGATGCGCAGGTCATCAATTCACCCCTCCACTTT CASSIDAQVINSPLHF
. TRBJ2-1 TRBV5-4 TRBD2 TGTGCCAGCAGCTTGGGCGGACGTTCGTTGGCGGGGGGCGGAAATGAGCAGTTCTTC CASSLGGRSLAGGGNEQFF
once TRBJ1-1 TRBV28 TRBD1 TGTGCCAGCAAGTGGGGACAGGGCAACACTGAAGCTTTCTTT CASKWGQGNTEAFF
. TRBJ2-1 TRBV7-2 TRBD2 TGTGCCAGCAGCTTAAGAGCGGGAGCGTTCTTC CASSLRAGAFF
. TRBJ1-3 TRBV18 . TGTGCCAGCTCATCTATTCCAGGAGCCTCTGGAAACACCATATATTTT CASSSIPGASGNTIYF
. TRBJ2-2 TRBV6-5 . TGTGCCAGCAGATTTACAGGGTCCCCCGGGGAGCTGTTTTTT CASRFTGSPGELFF
. TRBJ2-2 TRBV6-1 . TGTGCCAGCTCTACGGTCACCGGGGAGCTGTTTTTT CASSTVTGELFF
. TRBJ2-3 TRBV11-3 TRBD1 TGTGCCAGCAGCAAGGGACAGGGGGAAGCGGGTGTGGATACGCAGTATTTT CASSKGQGEAGVDTQYF
. TRBJ2-3 TRBV7-9 . TGTGCCAGCAGCTTAGCGGGCCGGTCGGATACGCAGTATTTT CASSLAGRSDTQYF
. TRBJ2-1 TRBV6-4 TRBD1 TGTGCCAGCAGCCGGGACAGGGACAATGAGCAGTTCTTC CASSRDRDNEQFF
. TRBJ2-5 TRBV5-1 . TGCGCCAGCAGCCCCAATGGAGAGACCCAGTACTTC CASSPNGETQYF
once TRBJ2-7 TRBV6-5 . TGTGCCAGCATATTCCGAGACAGCGGATTTTACGAGCAGTACTTC CASIFRDSGFYEQYF
. TRBJ2-5 TRBV6-6 TRBD1 TGTGCCAGCAGTAGAGGACAGGGTAAAGAGACCCAGTACTTC CASSRGQGKETQYF
. TRBJ1-2 TRBV7-2 . TGTGCCAGCAGCCTAGTTGCCGGGGCGGGGGACACCTTC CASSLVAGAGDTF
. TRBJ1-1 TRBV5-1 TRBD1 TGCGCCAGCGACAGGGGGAATGACGGCACTGAAGCTTTCTTT CASDRGNDGTEAFF
. TRBJ2-2 TRBV6-6 . TGTGCCAGCAGGGGAGACACCGGGGAGCTGTTTTTT CASRGDTGELFF
few TRBJ1-1 TRBV5-1 TRBD1 TGCGCCAGCAGCCTAGGGACAGGGATGAACACTGAAGCTTTCTTT CASSLGTGMNTEAFF